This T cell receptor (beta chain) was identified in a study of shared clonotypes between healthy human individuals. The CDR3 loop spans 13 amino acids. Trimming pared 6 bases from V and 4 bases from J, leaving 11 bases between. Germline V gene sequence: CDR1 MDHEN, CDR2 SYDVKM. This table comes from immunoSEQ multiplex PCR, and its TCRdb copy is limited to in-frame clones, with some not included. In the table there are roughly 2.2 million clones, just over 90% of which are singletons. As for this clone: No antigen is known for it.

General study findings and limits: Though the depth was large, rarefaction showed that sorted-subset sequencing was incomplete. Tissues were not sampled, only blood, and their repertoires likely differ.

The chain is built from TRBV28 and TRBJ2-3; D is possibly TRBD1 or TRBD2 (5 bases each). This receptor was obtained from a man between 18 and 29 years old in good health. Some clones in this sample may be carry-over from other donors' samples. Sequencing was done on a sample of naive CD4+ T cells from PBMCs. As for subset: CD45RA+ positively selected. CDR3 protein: CASRSGAPDTQYF. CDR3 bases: TGTGCCAGCAGGTCCGGGGCGCCAGATACGCAGTATTTT.